This T cell receptor beta chain was found in a study of blood T cell repertoires in COVID-19. Study overall: The United States, Italy and Spain were the sources of the acute and convalescent COVID-19 samples. T cells, B-cell-depleted T cells, or PBMCs provided the cDNA or gDNA that served as material.

Self-reported history from a screening survey and questionnaire set each donor's cohort. As processed by the authors: Amplified reference gene primers provided the basis for estimating nucleated cell counts. Repertoires were generated with immunoSEQ multiplex PCR, while TCRdb's copy carries only in-frame clones and drops some. V, J and clone size are those of that table, while D and trimming were read from the DNA. The data contain some 250,000 clones, 75% to 90% of them seen just once; the ten biggest clones take up 1.9%. This clone was picked up one time. The CDR3 runs to 14 residues. V dropped 8 bases and J dropped 0; count of bases not matched to a gene: 3. Germline V lookup: CDR1 KGHSH, CDR2 LQKENI.

This receptor was obtained from a woman aged 45 to 65 who had recovered from COVID-19. This chain joins TRBV18 and TRBJ1-5; 8 bases are a match to TRBD1. Sequencing was carried out using PBMCs or T cells enriched from blood (not recorded which). DNA for the CDR3: TGTGCCAGCCGGACAGGGCCTAGCAATCAGCCCCAGCATTTT. It is translated as CASRTGPSNQPQHF.